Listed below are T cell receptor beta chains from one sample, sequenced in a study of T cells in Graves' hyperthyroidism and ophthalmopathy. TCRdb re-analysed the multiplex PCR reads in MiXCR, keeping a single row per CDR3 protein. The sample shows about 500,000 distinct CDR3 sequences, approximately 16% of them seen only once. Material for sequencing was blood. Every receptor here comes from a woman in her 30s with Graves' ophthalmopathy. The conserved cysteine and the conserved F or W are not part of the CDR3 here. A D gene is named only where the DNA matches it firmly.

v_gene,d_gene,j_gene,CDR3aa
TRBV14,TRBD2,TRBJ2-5,ASSQGLAGETQY
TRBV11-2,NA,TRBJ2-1,ASKSGLLGSYNEQF
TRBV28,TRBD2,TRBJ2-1,ASRRAGGGRDEQF
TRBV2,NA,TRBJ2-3,ASSPDFDYSSTDTQY
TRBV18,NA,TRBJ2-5,ASSLLDEEMH
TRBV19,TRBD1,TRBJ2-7,ASSSGRGYEQY
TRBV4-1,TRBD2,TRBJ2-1,ASSQVRTSEYNEQF
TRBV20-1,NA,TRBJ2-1,SAQKVSEQF
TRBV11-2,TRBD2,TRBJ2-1,ASSLTASGSLNEQF
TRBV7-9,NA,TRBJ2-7,ASSKGYEQY
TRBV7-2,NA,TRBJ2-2,ASSPNFGELF
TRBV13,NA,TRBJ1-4,ASSLEGHQKKLF
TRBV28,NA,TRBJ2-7,ASSTREQY
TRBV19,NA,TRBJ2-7,ASSIGGIQIYEQY
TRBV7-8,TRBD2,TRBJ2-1,ASSPRLAGVSGEQF
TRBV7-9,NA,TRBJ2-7,ASSSPEGQNEQY
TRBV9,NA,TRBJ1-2,ASSVVSNYGYT
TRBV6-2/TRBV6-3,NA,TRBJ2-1,ASSHALLREQF
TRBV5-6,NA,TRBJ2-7,ASTDAGSNYEQY
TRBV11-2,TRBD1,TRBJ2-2,ASSFGTGNTGELF
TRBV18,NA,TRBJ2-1,ASSPVGEVDNEQF
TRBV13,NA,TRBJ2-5,ASSFNRERETQY